This entry describes one TCR beta chain. This sample is part of a study of OX40 agonist ivuxolimab in advanced cancers. Some clones are missing from TCRdb's copy, which holds only in-frame ones; the method was immunoSEQ multiplex PCR. This sample has around 89,000 clones; approximately 91% occur once, and the top ten carry more than 0.6%. There are 14 residues in the CDR3. Germline V lookup: CDR1 LGHNA, CDR2 YSLEER. With V trimmed by 4 bases and J by 1 base, 3 bases remained unmatched. The rearrangement joins TRBV4-3 to TRBJ1-1; TRBD1 aligns across 7 bases. Material: CD4+ or CD8+ T cells sorted from blood, obtained in a trial of the OX40 agonist ivuxolimab. This sequence was found in an adult with an advanced solid tumor such as melanoma, head and neck, liver or kidney cancer. CDR3: CASSPGQANTEAFF. CDR3 nucleotides: TGCGCCAGCAGCCCCGGACAGGCGAACACTGAAGCTTTCTTT.